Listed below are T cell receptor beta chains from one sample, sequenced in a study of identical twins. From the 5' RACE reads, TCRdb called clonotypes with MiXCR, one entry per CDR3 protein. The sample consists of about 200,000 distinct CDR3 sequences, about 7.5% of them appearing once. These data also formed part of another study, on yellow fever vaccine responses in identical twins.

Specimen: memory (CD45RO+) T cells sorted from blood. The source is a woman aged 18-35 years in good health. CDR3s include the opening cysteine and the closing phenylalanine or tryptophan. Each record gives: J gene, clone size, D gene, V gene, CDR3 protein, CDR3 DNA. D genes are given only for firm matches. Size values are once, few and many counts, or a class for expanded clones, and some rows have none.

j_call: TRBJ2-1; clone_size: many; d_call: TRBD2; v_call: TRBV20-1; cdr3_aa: CSAGTSYNEQFF; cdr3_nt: TGCAGTGCAGGGACTAGCTACAATGAGCAGTTCTTC
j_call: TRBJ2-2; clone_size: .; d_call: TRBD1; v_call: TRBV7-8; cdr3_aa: CASSRAGTGSGELFF; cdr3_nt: TGTGCCAGCAGCCGGGCCGGGACAGGGTCCGGGGAGCTGTTTTTT
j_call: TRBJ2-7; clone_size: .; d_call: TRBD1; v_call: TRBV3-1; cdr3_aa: CASTDRGTYEQYF; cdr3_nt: TGTGCCAGTACGGACAGGGGGACCTACGAGCAGTACTTC
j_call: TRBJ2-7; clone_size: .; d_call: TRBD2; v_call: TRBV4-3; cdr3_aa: CASSQEAGTSGRLMVYF; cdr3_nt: TGCGCCAGCAGCCAAGAAGCCGGGACTAGCGGGAGGCTCATGGTGTACTTC
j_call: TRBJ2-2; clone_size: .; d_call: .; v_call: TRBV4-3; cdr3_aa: CASSLAPDTGELFF; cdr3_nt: TGCGCCAGCAGCCTGGCGCCTGACACCGGGGAGCTGTTTTTT
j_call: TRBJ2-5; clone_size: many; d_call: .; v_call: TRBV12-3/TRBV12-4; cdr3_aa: CASSTYNRETQYF; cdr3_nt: TGTGCCAGCAGTACCTATAACAGGGAGACCCAGTACTTC
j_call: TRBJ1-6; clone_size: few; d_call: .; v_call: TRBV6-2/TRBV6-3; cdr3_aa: CASRVPTGRADLSSYNSPLHF; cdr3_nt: TGTGCCAGCAGGGTCCCCACTGGCAGGGCAGACTTAAGCTCCTATAATTCACCCCTCCACTTT
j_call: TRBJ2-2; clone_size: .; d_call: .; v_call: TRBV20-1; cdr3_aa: CSARSGGNTGELFF; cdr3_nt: TGCAGTGCTAGAAGTGGTGGGAACACCGGGGAGCTGTTTTTT
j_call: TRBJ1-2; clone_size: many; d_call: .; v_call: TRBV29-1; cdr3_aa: CSVIGNLKNYGYTF; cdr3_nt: TGCAGCGTTATCGGGAATCTGAAGAACTATGGCTACACCTTC
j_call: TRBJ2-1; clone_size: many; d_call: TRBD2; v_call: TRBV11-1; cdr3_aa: CASSRWVSSGTLSYNEQFF; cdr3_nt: TGTGCCAGCAGCCGCTGGGTTTCTAGCGGGACCCTCTCCTACAATGAGCAGTTCTTC
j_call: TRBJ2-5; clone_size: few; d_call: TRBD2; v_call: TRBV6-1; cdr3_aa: CASSRTSKETQYF; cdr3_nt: TGTGCCAGCAGTCGGACTAGTAAAGAGACCCAGTACTTC
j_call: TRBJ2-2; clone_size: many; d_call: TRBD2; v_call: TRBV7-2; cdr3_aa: CASSQQGLAGNTGELFF; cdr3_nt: TGTGCCAGCAGCCAGCAAGGACTAGCGGGAAACACCGGGGAGCTGTTTTTT
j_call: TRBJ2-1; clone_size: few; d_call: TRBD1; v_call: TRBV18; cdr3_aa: CASSIRDRGPYNEQFF; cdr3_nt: TGTGCCAGCTCAATCCGGGACAGGGGGCCCTACAATGAGCAGTTCTTC
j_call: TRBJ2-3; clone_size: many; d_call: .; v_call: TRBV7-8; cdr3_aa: CASSLAHEDTQYF; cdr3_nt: TGTGCCAGCAGCTTAGCCCACGAAGATACGCAGTATTTT
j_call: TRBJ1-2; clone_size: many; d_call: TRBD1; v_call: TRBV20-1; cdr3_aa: CSAGQGGYGYTF; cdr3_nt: TGCAGTGCTGGACAGGGGGGCTATGGCTACACCTTC
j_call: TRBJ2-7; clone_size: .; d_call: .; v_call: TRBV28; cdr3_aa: CASRGVAYEQYF; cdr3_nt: TGTGCCAGCAGAGGTGTAGCCTACGAGCAGTACTTC
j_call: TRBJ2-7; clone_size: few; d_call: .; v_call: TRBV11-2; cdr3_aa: CASSLGAGSSYEQYF; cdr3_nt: TGTGCCAGCAGCTTAGGTGCAGGGAGCTCCTACGAGCAGTACTTC
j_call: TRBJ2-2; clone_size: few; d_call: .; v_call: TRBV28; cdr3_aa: CASSLFIGPNTGELFF; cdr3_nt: TGTGCCAGCAGTTTATTTATCGGCCCGAACACCGGGGAGCTGTTTTTT
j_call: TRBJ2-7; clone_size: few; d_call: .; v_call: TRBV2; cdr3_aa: CASSGFGGYEQYF; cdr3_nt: TGTGCCAGCAGTGGATTTGGGGGCTACGAGCAGTACTTC
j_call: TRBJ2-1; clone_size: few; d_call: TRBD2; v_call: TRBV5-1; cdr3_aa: CASYALAGDYNEQFF; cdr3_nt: TGCGCCAGCTACGCTCTAGCGGGAGACTACAATGAGCAGTTCTTC
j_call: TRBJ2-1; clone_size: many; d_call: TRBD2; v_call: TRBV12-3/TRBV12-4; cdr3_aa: CASSLGLAGGQDEQFF; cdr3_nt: TGTGCCAGCAGTTTGGGACTAGCGGGGGGGCAGGATGAGCAGTTCTTC
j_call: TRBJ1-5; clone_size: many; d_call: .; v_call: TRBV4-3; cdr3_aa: CASSQDGRSQPQHF; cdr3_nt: TGCGCCAGCAGCCAAGATGGAAGGAGTCAGCCCCAGCATTTT
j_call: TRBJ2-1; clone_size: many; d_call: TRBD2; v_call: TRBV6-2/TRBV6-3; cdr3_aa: CASTLAGGPSNEQFF; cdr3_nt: TGTGCCAGCACCCTAGCGGGAGGTCCTTCAAATGAGCAGTTCTTC
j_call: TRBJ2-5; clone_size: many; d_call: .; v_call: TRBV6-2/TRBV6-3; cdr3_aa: CASSLRDPQETQYF; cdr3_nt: TGTGCCAGCTCTCTCCGGGACCCACAAGAGACCCAGTACTTC
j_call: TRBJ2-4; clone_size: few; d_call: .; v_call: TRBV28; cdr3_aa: CASSSPIPTQLQYF; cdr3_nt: TGTGCCAGCAGTTCCCCAATACCGACACAACTTCAGTACTTC
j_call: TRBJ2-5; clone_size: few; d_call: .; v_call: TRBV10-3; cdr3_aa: CAISEGRAGQETQYF; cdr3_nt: TGTGCCATCAGTGAAGGCAGGGCTGGTCAAGAGACCCAGTACTTC
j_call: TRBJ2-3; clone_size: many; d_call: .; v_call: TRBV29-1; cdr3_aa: CSSAESYGNTQYF; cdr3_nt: TGCAGCTCTGCGGAGAGCTACGGGAATACGCAGTATTTT
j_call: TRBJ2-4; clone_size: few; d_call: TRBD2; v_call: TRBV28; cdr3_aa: CASSLGGGGGLAKNIQYF; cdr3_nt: TGTGCCAGCAGTTTGGGTGGGGGGGGAGGGCTAGCCAAAAACATTCAGTACTTC
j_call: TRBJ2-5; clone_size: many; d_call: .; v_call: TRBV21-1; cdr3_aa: CASSGSKREPGETQYF; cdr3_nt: TGTGCCAGCAGCGGGAGTAAGCGGGAGCCGGGAGAGACCCAGTACTTC
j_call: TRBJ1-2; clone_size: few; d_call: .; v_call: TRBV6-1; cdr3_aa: CASSSTGIYGYTF; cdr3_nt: TGTGCCAGCAGCTCCACAGGGATCTATGGCTACACCTTC
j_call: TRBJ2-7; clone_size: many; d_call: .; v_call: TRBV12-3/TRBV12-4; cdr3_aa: CASSLAVGREQYF; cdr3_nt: TGTGCCAGCAGTTTAGCGGTCGGGCGGGAGCAGTACTTC
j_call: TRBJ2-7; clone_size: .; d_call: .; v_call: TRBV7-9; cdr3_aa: CASSHSSNLYYEQYF; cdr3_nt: TGTGCCAGCAGCCACTCAAGCAACCTGTACTACGAGCAGTACTTC
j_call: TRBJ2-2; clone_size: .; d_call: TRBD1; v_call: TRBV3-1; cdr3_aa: CASSHYAGQGVSLRELFF; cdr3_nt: TGTGCCAGCAGCCATTACGCTGGACAGGGGGTGTCCTTGAGGGAGCTGTTTTTT
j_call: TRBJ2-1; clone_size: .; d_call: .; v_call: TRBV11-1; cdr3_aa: CASSLEDGGEQFF; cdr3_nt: TGTGCCAGCAGCTTAGAGGACGGGGGTGAGCAGTTCTTC
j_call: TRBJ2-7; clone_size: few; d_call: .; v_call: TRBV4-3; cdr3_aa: CASSQGGAPYEQYF; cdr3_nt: TGCGCCAGCAGCCAGGGGGGGGCCCCCTACGAGCAGTACTTC
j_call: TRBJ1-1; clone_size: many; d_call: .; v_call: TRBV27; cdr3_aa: CASSPPTPGGEAFF; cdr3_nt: TGTGCCAGCAGTCCCCCGACTCCCGGGGGTGAGGCTTTCTTT
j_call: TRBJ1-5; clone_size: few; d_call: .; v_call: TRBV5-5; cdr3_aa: CASSLLTENQPQHF; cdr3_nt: TGTGCCAGCAGCTTGCTTACGGAGAATCAGCCCCAGCATTTT
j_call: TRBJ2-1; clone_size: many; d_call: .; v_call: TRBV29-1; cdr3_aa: CSVGTDYNEQFF; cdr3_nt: TGCAGCGTCGGGACGGATTACAATGAGCAGTTCTTC
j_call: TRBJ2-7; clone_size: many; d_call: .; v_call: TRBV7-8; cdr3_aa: CASSFRDEQYF; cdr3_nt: TGTGCCAGCAGCTTCAGAGACGAGCAGTACTTC
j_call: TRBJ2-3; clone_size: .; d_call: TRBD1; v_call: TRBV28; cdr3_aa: CASSQMGQGFDTQYF; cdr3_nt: TGTGCCAGCAGCCAAATGGGACAGGGATTCGATACGCAGTATTTT
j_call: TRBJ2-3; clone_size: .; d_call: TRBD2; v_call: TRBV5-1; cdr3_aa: CASSPGGLAGAPDTQYF; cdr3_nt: TGCGCCAGCAGCCCGGGGGGACTAGCGGGGGCACCAGATACGCAGTATTTT
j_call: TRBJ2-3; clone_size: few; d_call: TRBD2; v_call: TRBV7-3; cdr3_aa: CASSSKSGGATDTQYF; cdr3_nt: TGTGCCAGCAGCTCCAAAAGCGGGGGGGCGACAGATACGCAGTATTTT
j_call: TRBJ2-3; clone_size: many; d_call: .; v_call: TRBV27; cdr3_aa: CASSLDVSEDTQYF; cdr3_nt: TGTGCCAGCAGTTTAGATGTCTCGGAAGATACGCAGTATTTT
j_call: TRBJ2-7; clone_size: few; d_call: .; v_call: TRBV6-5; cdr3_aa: CASSYSGTSGTYF; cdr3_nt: TGTGCCAGCAGTTACTCCGGGACATCCGGGACGTACTTC
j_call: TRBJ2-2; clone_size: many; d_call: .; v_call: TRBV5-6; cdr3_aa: CASSRLDGPGELFF; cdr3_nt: TGTGCCAGCAGCCGTTTAGACGGCCCCGGGGAGCTGTTTTTT
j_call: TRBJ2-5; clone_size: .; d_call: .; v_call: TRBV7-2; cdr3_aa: CASSVSSFPSETQYF; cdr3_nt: TGTGCCAGCAGCGTCTCTAGCTTCCCCTCAGAGACCCAGTACTTC
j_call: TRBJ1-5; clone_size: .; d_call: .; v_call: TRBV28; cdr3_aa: CASSMGISNQPQHF; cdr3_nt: TGTGCCAGCAGTATGGGAATTAGCAATCAGCCCCAGCATTTT
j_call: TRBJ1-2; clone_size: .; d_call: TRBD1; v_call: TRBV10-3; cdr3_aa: CAISGDLDRPEGYTF; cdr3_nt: TGTGCCATCAGTGGAGATCTGGACAGGCCGGAGGGCTACACCTTC
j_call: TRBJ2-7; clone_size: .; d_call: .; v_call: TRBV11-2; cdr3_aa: CASSPPESSYEQYF; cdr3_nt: TGTGCCAGCAGCCCGCCGGAGTCATCCTACGAGCAGTACTTC
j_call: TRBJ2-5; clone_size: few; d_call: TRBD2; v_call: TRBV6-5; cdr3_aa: CASSYERGRAQYF; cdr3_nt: TGTGCCAGCAGTTACGAGCGGGGGCGGGCCCAGTACTTC
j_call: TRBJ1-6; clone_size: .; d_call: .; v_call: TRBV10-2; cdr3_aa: CASGGALGGDSPLHF; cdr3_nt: TGCGCCAGCGGAGGAGCTTTGGGGGGGGATTCACCCCTCCACTTT
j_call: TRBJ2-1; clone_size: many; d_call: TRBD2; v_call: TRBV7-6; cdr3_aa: CASSLASSGGVTEQFF; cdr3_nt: TGTGCCAGCAGCTTAGCGTCGAGCGGGGGAGTTACTGAGCAGTTCTTC
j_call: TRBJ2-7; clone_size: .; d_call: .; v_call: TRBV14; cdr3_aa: CASSPTGSRRTSEQYF; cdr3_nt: TGTGCCAGCAGCCCAACAGGCTCCCGCCGTACTTCCGAGCAGTACTTC
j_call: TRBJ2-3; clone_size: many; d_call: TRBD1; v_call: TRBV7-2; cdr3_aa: CASSFGLRDRADTQYF; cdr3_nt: TGTGCCAGCAGCTTCGGCCTAAGGGACAGGGCAGATACGCAGTATTTT
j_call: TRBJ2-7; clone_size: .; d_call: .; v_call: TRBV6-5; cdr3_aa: CASSAGREQYF; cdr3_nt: TGTGCCAGCAGTGCAGGGCGCGAGCAGTACTTC